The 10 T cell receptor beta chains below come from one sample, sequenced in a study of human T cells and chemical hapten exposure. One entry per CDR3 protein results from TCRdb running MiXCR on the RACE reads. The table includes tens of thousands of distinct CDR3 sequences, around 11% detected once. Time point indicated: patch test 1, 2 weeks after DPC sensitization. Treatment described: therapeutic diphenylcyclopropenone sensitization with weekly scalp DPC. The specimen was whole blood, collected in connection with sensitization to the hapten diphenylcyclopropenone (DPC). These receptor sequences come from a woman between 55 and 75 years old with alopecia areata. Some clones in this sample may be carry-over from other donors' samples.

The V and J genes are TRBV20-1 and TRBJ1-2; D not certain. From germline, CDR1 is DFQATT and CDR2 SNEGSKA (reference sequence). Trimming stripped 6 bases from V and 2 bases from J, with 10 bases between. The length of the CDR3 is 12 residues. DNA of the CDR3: TGCAGTGCAACCATATTGAACTATGGCTACACCTTC. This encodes CSATILNYGYTF.

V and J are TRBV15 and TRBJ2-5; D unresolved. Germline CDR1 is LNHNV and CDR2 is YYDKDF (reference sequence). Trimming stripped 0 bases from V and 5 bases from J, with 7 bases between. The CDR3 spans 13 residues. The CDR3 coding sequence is TGTGCCACCAGCAGAGATAGACGGGAGACCCAGTACTTC. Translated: CATSRDRRETQYF.

DNA of the CDR3: TGTGCCAGCAGTAGAGGGACAGTCTACAATGAGCAGTTCTTC. It yields the protein CASSRGTVYNEQFF. This chain connects TRBV5-6 to TRBJ2-1; 7 bases match TRBD1. V shed 5 bases and J 3 bases; nucleotides not matched to a gene: 5. The CDR3 is 14 amino acids. Germline V gene sequence: CDR1 SGHDT, CDR2 YYEEEE. Based on the CDR3 plus reference TRBV5-6 and TRBJ2-1, the full variable domain is DAGVTQSPTHLIKTRGQQVTLRCSPKSGHDTVSWYQQALGQGPQFIFQYYEEEERQRGNFPDRFSGHQFPNYSSELNVNALLLGDSALYLCASSRGTVYNEQFFGPGTRLTVL.

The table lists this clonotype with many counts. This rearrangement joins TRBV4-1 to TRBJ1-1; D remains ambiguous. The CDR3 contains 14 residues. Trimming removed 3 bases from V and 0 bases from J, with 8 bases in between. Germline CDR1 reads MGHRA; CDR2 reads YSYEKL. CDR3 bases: TGCGCCAGCAGCCACGTAACGGTGAACACTGAAGCTTTCTTT. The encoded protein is CASSHVTVNTEAFF.

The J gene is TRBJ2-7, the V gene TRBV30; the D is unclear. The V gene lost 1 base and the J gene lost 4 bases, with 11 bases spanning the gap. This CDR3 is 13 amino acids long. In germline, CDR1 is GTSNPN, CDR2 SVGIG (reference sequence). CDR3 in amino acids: CAWSGSGEYEQYF. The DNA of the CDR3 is TGTGCCTGGAGTGGAAGTGGTGAATACGAGCAGTACTTC.

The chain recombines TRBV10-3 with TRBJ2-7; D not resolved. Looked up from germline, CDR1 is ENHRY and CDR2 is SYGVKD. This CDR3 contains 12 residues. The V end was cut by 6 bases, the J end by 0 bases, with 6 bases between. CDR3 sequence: CAISQNSYEQYF. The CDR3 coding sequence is TGTGCCATCAGCCAGAACTCCTACGAGCAGTACTTC.

In nucleotides, the CDR3 is TGCAGCGTTGACAGGGGTGAGCAGTTCTTC. Its protein is CSVDRGEQFF. The chain recombines TRBV29-1 with TRBJ2-1, with D perhaps TRBD1 (6 bases). CDR3 length: 10 amino acids. The germline V gene has CDR1 SQVTM and CDR2 ANQGSEA. V shed 3 bases and J shed 9 bases, with 6 bases lying between them.

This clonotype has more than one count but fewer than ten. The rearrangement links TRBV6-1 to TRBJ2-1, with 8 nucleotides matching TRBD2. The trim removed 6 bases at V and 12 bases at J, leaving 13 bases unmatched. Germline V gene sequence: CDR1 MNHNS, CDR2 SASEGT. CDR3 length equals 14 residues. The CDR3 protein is CASRLAGGSQGQFF. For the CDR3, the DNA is TGTGCCAGCAGACTGGCGGGGGGATCCCAGGGGCAGTTCTTC.

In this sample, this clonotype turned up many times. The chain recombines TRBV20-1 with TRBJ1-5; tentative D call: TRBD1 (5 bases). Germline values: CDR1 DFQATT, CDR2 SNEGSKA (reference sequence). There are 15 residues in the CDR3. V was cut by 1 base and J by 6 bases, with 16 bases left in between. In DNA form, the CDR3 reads TGCAGTGCTAGAGCCGGGACCCTAGGGATTCAGCCCCAGCATTTT. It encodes CSARAGTLGIQPQHF.

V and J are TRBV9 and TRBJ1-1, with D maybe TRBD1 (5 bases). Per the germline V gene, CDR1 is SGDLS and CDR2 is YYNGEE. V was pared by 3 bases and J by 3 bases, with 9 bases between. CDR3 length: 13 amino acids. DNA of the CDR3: TGTGCCAGCAGCGCCAGGGAGGACACTGAAGCTTTCTTT. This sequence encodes CASSAREDTEAFF.